These T cell receptor beta chains were read from a single sample in a study of T cells after yellow fever vaccination. MiXCR, applied by TCRdb to the 5' RACE reads, yields one record per CDR3 protein. The repertoire holds 450,000 to 550,000 distinct CDR3 sequences, with 15% to 20% as singletons. The sample was PBMCs, taken 15 days after the yellow fever booster vaccination. Receptor source: a man aged 30 to 45 who received the YFV17D yellow fever vaccine. Each CDR3 is given with its conserved first and last residue. A D gene is named only where the DNA matches it firmly. Expanded clones are given a class, and other clones once, few, many or no size at all.

j_call | v_call | d_call | clone_size | cdr3_nt | cdr3_aa
TRBJ2-7 | TRBV18 | TRBD2 | few | TGTGCCAGCTCACCCACAGGACTAGCGGGAGACCCCTACGAGCAGTACTTC | CASSPTGLAGDPYEQYF
TRBJ2-7 | TRBV28 | . | . | TGTGCCAGCAGTTACCCCCCGGGTGGTCAATACTACGAGCAGTACTTC | CASSYPPGGQYYEQYF
TRBJ2-1 | TRBV20-1 | . | few | TGCAGTGCTAGAAGTTGGCCAGGGGTAAACAATGAGCAGTTCTTC | CSARSWPGVNNEQFF
TRBJ2-1 | TRBV12-3/TRBV12-4 | . | . | TGTGCCAGCAGCCGGACTAATAGGCGGGATGAGCAGTTCTTC | CASSRTNRRDEQFF
TRBJ2-5 | TRBV12-3/TRBV12-4 | . | . | TGTGCCAGCAGTCCGCCCTCGGACGGTGCAAAGACCCAGTACTTC | CASSPPSDGAKTQYF
TRBJ2-6 | TRBV7-2 | . | . | TGTGCCAGCACGGGGGACTCTGGGGCCAACGTCCTGACTTTC | CASTGDSGANVLTF
TRBJ2-5 | TRBV5-5 | TRBD2 | few | TGTGCCAGCAGCTCCCCTAGCGGGAGGGCCGTAGAGACCCAGTACTTC | CASSSPSGRAVETQYF
TRBJ1-2 | TRBV7-6 | . | few | TGTGCCAGCAGCCCCAGGGAAACTTCTGTCTATGGCTACACCTTC | CASSPRETSVYGYTF
TRBJ2-1 | TRBV5-1 | . | few | TGCGCCAGCAGCGGGGGACAAGACTACAATGAGCAGTTCTTC | CASSGGQDYNEQFF
TRBJ2-1 | TRBV3-1 | . | . | TGTGCCAGCAGCCATTTAGGGGACAATGAGCAGTTCTTC | CASSHLGDNEQFF
TRBJ2-1 | TRBV4-3 | TRBD2 | . | TGCGCCAGCAGCCAGTCGACTAGCGGGAACAATGAGCAGTTCTTC | CASSQSTSGNNEQFF
TRBJ2-7 | TRBV7-3 | . | . | TGTGCCAGCAGCCAAGGGTTTGGACTCTCCTACGAGCAGTACTTC | CASSQGFGLSYEQYF
TRBJ2-1 | TRBV20-1 | . | . | TGCAGTGCGAACCGGGAACCCGGAGGTGAGCAGTTCTTC | CSANREPGGEQFF
TRBJ2-3 | TRBV6-2/TRBV6-3 | . | . | TGTGCCAGCAGCCCGTGGAAGAGCACAGATACGCAGTATTTT | CASSPWKSTDTQYF
TRBJ2-2 | TRBV25-1 | . | few | TGTGCCAGTAGGGGTCAGGGTTATACCGGGGAGCTGTTTTTT | CASRGQGYTGELFF
TRBJ2-1 | TRBV5-5 | . | . | TGTGCCAGCAGCTTCTCCGGGGGGCGCCCGAATGCTGAGCAGTTCTTC | CASSFSGGRPNAEQFF
TRBJ2-5 | TRBV3-1 | TRBD2 | . | TGTGCCAGCAGCCAGTGGGGACTAGCGGGAGGGCAAGAGACCCAGTACTTC | CASSQWGLAGGQETQYF
TRBJ2-7 | TRBV6-1 | TRBD1 | few | TGTGCCAGCACCCCTCTTGGGACAGGGCTAAGGGAGCAGTACTTC | CASTPLGTGLREQYF
TRBJ2-7 | TRBV28 | . | few | TGTGCCAGCAGCCGTCAGGCTGGCAGGTTGGACGAGCAGTACTTC | CASSRQAGRLDEQYF
TRBJ2-5 | TRBV29-1 | . | many | TGCAGCGTTGTACCAGGGGTCCAAGAGACCCAGTACTTC | CSVVPGVQETQYF
TRBJ1-6 | TRBV29-1 | . | . | TGCAGCGTTCTCTTACATAGTAATTCACCCCTCCACTTT | CSVLLHSNSPLHF
TRBJ2-4 | TRBV4-3 | . | . | TGCGCCAGCAGCCAAGATACGGGGGACATTCAGTACTTC | CASSQDTGDIQYF
TRBJ1-1 | TRBV7-9 | . | . | TGTGCCAGCAGCTTGGGGAGGGAGAACACTGAAGCTTTCTTT | CASSLGRENTEAFF
TRBJ2-5 | TRBV10-3 | . | few | TGTGCCATCAGTGACTCTCTCCGAGAGACCCAGTACTTC | CAISDSLRETQYF
TRBJ2-7 | TRBV27 | . | few | TGTGCCAGCAGTTTATCGCTAGAACTCGGCTACGAGCAGTACTTC | CASSLSLELGYEQYF
TRBJ2-5 | TRBV5-1 | TRBD1 | . | TGCGCCAGCAGCTTCGGGACAGGGGGCTCAGGGGAGACCCAGTACTTC | CASSFGTGGSGETQYF
TRBJ1-1 | TRBV3-1 | . | . | TGTGCCAGCAGTATGGACAGTGAAGCTTTCTTT | CASSMDSEAFF
TRBJ2-7 | TRBV11-2 | TRBD2 | few | TGTGCCAGCAGCTTACATACTAGCGTACCATCCTACGAGCAGTACTTC | CASSLHTSVPSYEQYF
TRBJ2-2 | TRBV19 | . | . | TGTGCCAGTAGTATAGGAGGGACGAACACCGGGGAGCTGTTTTTT | CASSIGGTNTGELFF
TRBJ2-3 | TRBV6-2/TRBV6-3 | TRBD2 | few | TGTGCCAGCACCATACTAGCGGGGAGCACAGATACGCAGTATTTT | CASTILAGSTDTQYF
TRBJ2-6 | TRBV5-1 | . | once | TGCGCCAGCAGCTTGGATCCCTCTGCTGGGGCCAACGTCCTGACTTTC | CASSLDPSAGANVLTF
TRBJ1-3 | TRBV28 | TRBD1 | few | TGTGCCAGCAGTTCCGGACAGGGCATAGATCGCTCTGGAAACACCATATATTTT | CASSSGQGIDRSGNTIYF
TRBJ2-5 | TRBV24-1 | TRBD2 | many | TGTGCCACCAGCAGGACTAGCAAACAAGAGACCCAGTACTTC | CATSRTSKQETQYF
TRBJ2-4 | TRBV20-1 | . | . | TGCAGTGCTAGAGACGTTAGCGCTGTCAAAAACATTCAGTACTTC | CSARDVSAVKNIQYF
TRBJ1-2 | TRBV6-1 | . | . | TGTGCCAGCAGTCTTAGACAGTCCTATGGCTACACCTTC | CASSLRQSYGYTF
TRBJ2-7 | TRBV27 | . | . | TGTGCCAGCAGTTTCATACCCTCCTACGAGCAGTACTTC | CASSFIPSYEQYF
TRBJ1-2 | TRBV3-1 | . | few | TGTGCCAGCAGCCAAGATAGGACAATCTATGGCTACACCTTC | CASSQDRTIYGYTF
TRBJ2-5 | TRBV23-1 | . | . | TGCGCCAGCAGTCAAAGGGGACCGGGGGAGACCCAGTACTTC | CASSQRGPGETQYF
TRBJ2-1 | TRBV4-1 | TRBD2 | few | TGCGCCAGCAGCCAAGAAACTAGCGGGAGGAGTGAGCAGTTCTTC | CASSQETSGRSEQFF
TRBJ2-1 | TRBV5-6 | TRBD2 | . | TGTGCCAGCAGCTTAGCTAGCGGAGACTACAATGAGCAGTTCTTC | CASSLASGDYNEQFF
TRBJ2-7 | TRBV7-6 | TRBD2 | few | TGTGCCAGTTCCCCCGGCGGGAGTTTCGAAGAGCAGTACTTC | CASSPGGSFEEQYF
TRBJ2-6 | TRBV10-3 | . | . | TGTGCCATCAGCGAGGGGCTACAGGGACTCTCTACTGGGGCCAACGTCCTGACTTTC | CAISEGLQGLSTGANVLTF
TRBJ2-2 | TRBV7-3 | TRBD2 | many | TGTGCCAGCAGCCGAACCGGGACTACTGGGGAGCTGTTTTTT | CASSRTGTTGELFF
TRBJ2-1 | TRBV12-5 | . | few | TGTGCTAGTGGTTCCCCAAACGGTCTTGAGCAGTTCTTC | CASGSPNGLEQFF
TRBJ2-5 | TRBV7-9 | . | few | TGTGCCAGCAGCCCACATGGGAACGCTCGGGAGACCCAGTACTTC | CASSPHGNARETQYF
TRBJ2-7 | TRBV20-1 | . | . | TGCAGTGCTTCAGTTGGAGGGTACGAGCAGTACTTC | CSASVGGYEQYF
TRBJ2-1 | TRBV12-3/TRBV12-4 | TRBD2 | . | TGTGCCAGCAGTTTAACCCGACTAGCGGGATACTCCTACAATGAGCAGTTCTTC | CASSLTRLAGYSYNEQFF